This T cell receptor beta chain was captured by sequencing in a study of neurological immune-mediated disorders. Study context: A relapsing-remitting course was seen in about 90% of the 34 multiple sclerosis patients and a secondary progressive course in 3. Study-wide findings and caveats: Phylogenetic grouping put 18 of 34 multiple sclerosis patients' repertoires into one related-CDR3 cluster, a possible signature.

5'RACE with 10-nucleotide random UMIs generated the cDNA. TCRdb ran MiXCR on the 5' RACE reads and lists one entry per CDR3 protein. Among approximately 80,000 distinct CDR3 sequences, approximately 6% were seen once, and the ten largest hold roughly 7.9%. V dropped 4 bases and J dropped 1; count of bases not matched to a gene: 6. CDR1 and CDR2 (germline): ENHRY, SYGVKD. The CDR3 spans 15 residues. This clonotype was detected many times. Its antigen is still unknown. Noted time point: longitudinal time-point 2. Sequencing input: PBMCs. V gene TRBV10-3 combines with J gene TRBJ2-5; 7 nucleotides match TRBD1. The receptor was derived from a woman in her sixties or seventies with multiple sclerosis. CDR3 in amino acids: CAISGLGQLQETQYF. The CDR3 DNA sequence: TGTGCCATCAGTGGCTTGGGACAGCTCCAAGAGACCCAGTACTTC.